The 5 T cell receptor beta chains presented below share a single source sample, sequenced in a study of T-cell memory formation after mild COVID-19. TCRdb processed the 5' RACE reads anew with MiXCR; each CDR3 protein has one entry. This sample has roughly 620,000 distinct CDR3 sequences; 18% occur once, and the top ten carry 9.5% to 15%. Source material: PBMCs or a T cell subset sorted from them (not recorded which). The receptor source for this set is an adult woman who had mild COVID-19 (a few samples of this study predate the infection). Cell type and time point are not known.

The table lists this clonotype with a few counts. V usage is TRBV3-1 and J usage is TRBJ1-1; D not certain. The V end lost 2 bases, the J end lost 0 bases, and 4 bases lay between the germline ends. Germline CDR1 and CDR2: LGHDT and YNNKEL (reference sequence). This CDR3 has 13 residues. This chain's CDR3 is CASSQFMNTEAFF. The CDR3 nucleotides are TGTGCCAGCAGCCAATTTATGAACACTGAAGCTTTCTTT.

The rearrangement joins TRBV5-1 to TRBJ2-1, with TRBD2 matching over 8 bases. Per the germline V gene, CDR1 is SGHRS and CDR2 is YFSETQ. V shed 4 bases and J 7 bases; nucleotides not matched to a gene: 7. The CDR3 contains 14 residues. The CDR3 here is CASSLSGRANEQFF. The CDR3 DNA reads TGCGCCAGCAGCCTGAGCGGGAGAGCTAATGAGCAGTTCTTC.

V gene TRBV7-2 combines with J gene TRBJ2-7; a possible D gene is TRBD1 (6 bases). Trimming took off 1 base at V and 1 base at J, with 11 bases between the two ends. The CDR3 runs 15 residues. CDR1 and CDR2 (germline): SGHTA, FQGNSA. In nucleotides, the CDR3 is TGTGCCAGCAGCTTAGGCCGGGACAATTCCTACGAGCAGTACTTC. Translation gives CASSLGRDNSYEQYF.

The rearrangement joins TRBV27 to TRBJ2-7; D tentatively reads TRBD1 or TRBD2 (5 bases each). The CDR3 loop spans 14 amino acids. Trimming took off 6 bases at V and 6 bases at J, with 18 bases between the two ends. CDR1 is MNHEY and CDR2 is SMNVEV in the germline V gene (reference sequence). The CDR3 here is CASSRDPLGREQYF. In DNA form, the CDR3 reads TGTGCCAGCAGCCGGGACCCCCTGGGGCGCGAGCAGTACTTC.

In this sample, this clonotype turned up a few times. The rearrangement links TRBV9 to TRBJ2-1; 9 positions match TRBD2. Trimming took 0 bases from V and 7 from J; bases not matched to a gene: 14. This CDR3 is 18 amino acids long. Germline V gene sequence: CDR1 SGDLS, CDR2 YYNGEE. CDR3 coding DNA: TGTGCCAGCAGCGTAGATGGAGATGCGGGAGGGATTGGGAATGAGCAGTTCTTC. This translates into CASSVDGDAGGIGNEQFF.